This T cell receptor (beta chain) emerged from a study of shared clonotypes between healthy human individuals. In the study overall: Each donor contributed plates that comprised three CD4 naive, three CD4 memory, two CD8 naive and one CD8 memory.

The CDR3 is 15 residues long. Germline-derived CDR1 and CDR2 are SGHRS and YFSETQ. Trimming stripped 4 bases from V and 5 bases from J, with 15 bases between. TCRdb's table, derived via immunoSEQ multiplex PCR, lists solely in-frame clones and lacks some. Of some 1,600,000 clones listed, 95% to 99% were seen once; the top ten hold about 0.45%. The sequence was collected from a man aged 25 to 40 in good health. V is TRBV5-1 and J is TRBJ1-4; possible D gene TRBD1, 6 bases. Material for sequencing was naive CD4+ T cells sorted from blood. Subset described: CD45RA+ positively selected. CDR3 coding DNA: TGCGCCAGCAGCAAACCGGACAGTTTCAATGAAAAACTGTTTTTT. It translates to CASSKPDSFNEKLFF.